These 17 T cell receptor beta chains came from one sample sequenced in a study of control samples from healthy donors and cancer patients. TCRdb's copy holds only in-frame clones and misses some; the assay was immunoSEQ multiplex PCR. The data hold 50,000 or so clones, with 75% to 85% observed a single time. Specimen: blood. The receptors originated from a man in his 70s in good health.

This clone was observed a handful of times. V is TRBV4-1 and J is TRBJ2-1, with TRBD1 matching 9 bases. J gave up 4 bases and V 7 bases, and 5 bases lay outside the gene matches. From germline, CDR1 is MGHRA and CDR2 YSYEKL. CDR3 length: 14 residues. The CDR3 nucleotides are TGCGCCAGCACCGCGGGACAGGGTTACAATGAGCAGTTCTTC. Encoded protein: CASTAGQGYNEQFF.

The CDR3 DNA reads as TGTGCCAGCAGCGCTAGCCCCCCCCGACGACGGCTAGCGAGACCCTACAATGAGCAGTTCTTC. This sequence encodes CASSASPPRRRLARPYNEQFF. The chain is built from TRBV7-7 and TRBJ2-1; tentatively, D is TRBD2 (6 bases). Per the germline V gene, CDR1 is SSHAT and CDR2 is FNYEAQ (reference sequence). V shed 5 bases and J shed 2 bases, with 31 bases lying between them. The CDR3 length is 21 residues.

The chain carries TRBV24-1 and TRBJ2-1, with 9 bases fitting TRBD2. Germline lookup yields CDR1 KGHDR and CDR2 SFDVKD. V lost 3 bases, J lost 6 bases, and 5 bases stayed unmatched. The CDR3 sequence is 15 residues long. The CDR3 is CATSDPGLAPNEQFF. Here the CDR3 DNA reads TGTGCCACCAGTGATCCGGGACTAGCTCCCAATGAGCAGTTCTTC.

V usage is TRBV11-2 and J usage is TRBJ2-1, with TRBD2 as a possible D gene (5 bases). V lost 5 bases, J lost 7 bases, and 21 bases lay in between. The CDR3 covers 16 residues. In germline, CDR1 is SGHAT, CDR2 FQNNGV. CDR3 amino acids: CASSPWLVSGYNEQFF. CDR3 DNA: TGTGCCAGCAGCCCCTGGTTAGTGAGCGGTTATAATGAGCAGTTCTTC.

The CDR3 here is CASSRHRTGLGLGTQYF. CDR3 nucleotides: TGTGCCAGCAGCCGTCACCGGACGGGACTAGGATTGGGGACCCAGTACTTC. This sequence joins TRBV9 and TRBJ2-5; 8 nucleotides agree with TRBD2. This CDR3 spans 17 amino acids. Germline CDR1 reads SGDLS; CDR2 reads YYNGEE. Trimming removed 4 bases from V and 7 bases from J; junction bases left unmatched: 18.

Here the CDR3 reads CASSLYLGIGKLFF. The CDR3 region has the DNA TGTGCCAGCAGTTTATACCTCGGGATCGGAAAACTGTTTTTT. The genes are TRBV27 and TRBJ1-4; D call uncertain. The V end was cut by 1 base, the J end by 10 bases, with 13 bases between. Germline V gene data show CDR1 as MNHEY and CDR2 as SMNVEV (reference sequence). This CDR3 comprises 14 residues. Using reference TRBV27 and TRBJ1-4 for the parts outside the CDR3, the full variable domain is EAQVTQNPRYLITVTGKKLTVTCSQNMNHEYMSWYRQDPGLGLRQIYYSMNVEVTDKGDVPEGYKVSRKEKRNFPLILESPSPNQTSLYFCASSLYLGIGKLFFGSGTQLSVL.

The rearrangement links TRBV6-5 to TRBJ1-2, with 7 positions matching TRBD1. Germline V CDR1 and CDR2: MNHEY, SVGAGI. CDR3 size: 15 residues. After removal of 0 bases from V and 6 bases from J, the junction contained 7 bases not matched to a gene. Here the CDR3 reads CASSYSLGGIDGYTF. The CDR3 DNA reads TGTGCCAGCAGTTACTCGCTAGGGGGCATAGATGGCTACACCTTC.

The V gene is TRBV6-4, the J gene TRBJ2-5; D is perhaps TRBD1 or TRBD2 (6 bases each). Looked up from germline, CDR1 is MRHNA and CDR2 is SNTAGT. V shed 7 bases and J shed 5 bases, with 11 bases lying between them. The CDR3 consists of 12 residues. The CDR3 spells CASMGGGETQYF. In DNA form, the CDR3 reads TGTGCCAGCATGGGGGGCGGGGAGACCCAGTACTTC.

There are a few counts of this clone. This sequence joins TRBV29-1 and TRBJ2-1; 11 bases are shared with TRBD2. Losses at the gene ends were 4 bases for V and 4 bases for J; bases not matched to a gene: 6. CDR1 and CDR2 (germline): SQVTM, ANQGSEA. The CDR3 is made up of 15 amino acids. The CDR3 region has the DNA TGCAGCGTTGTCACGGGGACTAGCGGTTACAATGAGCAGTTCTTC. Its protein product is CSVVTGTSGYNEQFF.

This chain uses TRBV29-1 with TRBJ2-1, with a tentative D call TRBD2 (5 bases). V was clipped by 7 bases and J by 4 bases, with 14 bases between them. CDR1 and CDR2 (germline): SQVTM, ANQGSEA. The CDR3 contains 13 residues. Written as DNA, the CDR3 is TGCAGCGGACACGACGGGGATTACAATGAGCAGTTCTTC. Encoded protein: CSGHDGDYNEQFF.

The chain couples TRBV9 to TRBJ1-5; no definite D call. The CDR3 loop spans 14 amino acids. CDR1 and CDR2 (germline): SGDLS, YYNGEE. V was clipped by 6 bases and J by 0 bases, with 10 bases between them. CDR3 sequence reads: CASNLDGSNQPQHF. CDR3 bases: TGTGCCAGCAACCTGGACGGTAGCAATCAGCCCCAGCATTTT.

CDR3 bases: TGCGCCAGCAAACAGGAGACGAACACCGGGGAGCTGTTTTTT. Residues: CASKQETNTGELFF. The rearrangement links TRBV5-1 to TRBJ2-2; a possible D gene is TRBD1 (5 bases). This CDR3 spans 14 amino acids. Trimming removed 6 bases at V and 0 bases at J, with 9 bases between. Germline V gene sequence: CDR1 SGHRS, CDR2 YFSETQ.

The chain recombines TRBV3-1 (or the pseudogene TRBV3-2) with TRBJ2-7; perhaps TRBD2 as D (5 bases). CDR1 is LGHDT and CDR2 is YNNKEL in the germline V gene (reference sequence). The CDR3 has 12 amino acids. The V end lost 2 bases, the J end lost 3 bases, and 5 bases lay between the germline ends. The CDR3: CASSQRDYEQYF. CDR3 DNA: TGTGCCAGCAGCCAACGGGACTACGAGCAGTACTTC.

The chain couples TRBV2 to TRBJ1-5; tentative D call: TRBD1 (5 bases). Trimming stripped 3 bases from V and 2 bases from J, with 8 bases between. CDR3 length equals 14 residues. CDR1 and CDR2 from the germline V gene are SNHLY and FYNNEI. The CDR3 here is CASSEGGGNQPQHF. The CDR3 bases are TGTGCCAGCAGTGAGGGGGGGGGCAATCAGCCCCAGCATTTT.

J is TRBJ2-7 and V is TRBV28; 9 bases are shared with TRBD1. Trimming cost V 4 bases and J 3 bases; bases outside gene matches: 1. Germline V CDR1 and CDR2: MDHEN, SYDVKM. The CDR3 is made up of 13 amino acids. CDR3 DNA sequence: TGTGCCAGCAGTTGGGGACAGGGCTACGAGCAGTACTTC. It encodes CASSWGQGYEQYF.

This clone is a singleton in its sample. The chain links TRBV6-6 to TRBJ2-1, with D perhaps given as TRBD1 or TRBD2 (5 bases each). Per germline, CDR1 MNHNY and CDR2 SVGAGI (reference sequence). There are 14 residues in the CDR3. The V end lost 6 bases, the J end lost 5 bases, and 14 bases lay between the germline ends. CDR3 nucleotide sequence: TGTGCCAGCAGCTCGATGGGGGTGAACAATGAGCAGTTCTTC. Residues: CASSSMGVNNEQFF.

This chain links TRBV9 with TRBJ2-2; D remains unclear. V was clipped by 4 bases and J by 3 bases, with 16 bases between them. Germline lookup yields CDR1 SGDLS and CDR2 YYNGEE. CDR3 length: 16 residues. The CDR3 spells CASSLYINEDTGELFF. For the CDR3, the DNA is TGTGCCAGCAGCCTATACATCAACGAAGACACCGGGGAGCTGTTTTTT.